This TCR beta chain was observed in a study of blood T cell repertoires in COVID-19. As for the study in general: Material from acute and convalescent COVID-19 was sourced from the United States, Italy and Spain.

The authors' processing: How many nucleated cells were present was estimated from reference gene primer amplification. Using immunoSEQ multiplex PCR, the repertoire was profiled, and TCRdb retains in-frame clones only, with some absent. That table furnishes V, J and clone size, whereas the DNA furnished D and trimming. The sample lists around 170,000 clones, 85% to 95% occurring once. Germline CDR1 MNHEY, CDR2 SVGAGI. The CDR3 spans 14 residues. The V end was cut by 4 bases, the J end by 4 bases, with 13 bases between. The genes are TRBV6-5 and TRBJ1-2; TRBD1 might be the D (6 bases). Sequencing was done on a sample of peripheral blood. This clonotype originated in a man aged 45-65 years with acute or convalescent COVID-19. The CDR3 DNA reads TGTGCCAGCAGTTCAACCTCGACAGGCTATGGCTACACCTTC. Amino acid sequence: CASSSTSTGYGYTF.